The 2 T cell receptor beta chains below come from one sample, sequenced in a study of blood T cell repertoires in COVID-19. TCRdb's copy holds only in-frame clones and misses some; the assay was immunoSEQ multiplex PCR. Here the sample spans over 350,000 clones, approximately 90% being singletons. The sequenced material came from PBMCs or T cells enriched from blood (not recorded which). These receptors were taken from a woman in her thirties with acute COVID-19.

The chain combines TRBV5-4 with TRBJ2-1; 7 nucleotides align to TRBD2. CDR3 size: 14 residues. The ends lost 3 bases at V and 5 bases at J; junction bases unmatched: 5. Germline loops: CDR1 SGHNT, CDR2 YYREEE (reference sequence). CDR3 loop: CASSWGGTDNEQFF. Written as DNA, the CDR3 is TGTGCCAGCAGCTGGGGGGGTACCGACAATGAGCAGTTCTTC.

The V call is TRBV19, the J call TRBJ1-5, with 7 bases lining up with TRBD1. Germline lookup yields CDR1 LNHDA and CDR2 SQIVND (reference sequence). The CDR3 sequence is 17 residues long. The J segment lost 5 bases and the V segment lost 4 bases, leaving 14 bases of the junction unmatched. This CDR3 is CASSTPTRDSLDQPQHF. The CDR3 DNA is TGTGCCAGTAGTACCCCCACCCGGGACAGTCTTGATCAGCCCCAGCATTTT.